This T cell receptor (beta chain) was obtained from a study of shared clonotypes between healthy human individuals. Germline CDR1 SGHTS, CDR2 YDEGEE. Between the trimmed V and J ends, which lost 7 bases and 2 bases, there was a span of 7 bases. The CDR3 is made up of 12 amino acids. Several immunoSEQ plates held equal portions of the genomic DNA taken from each subset. Replicate PCRs for unsorted PBMC used roughly 320 ng DNA (approximately 33,000 T cell genomes). Unsorted PBMC DNA was run through sequencing on ten immunoSEQ deep assay plates. As originally analysed: Junction-only sequences produced by ImmunoSEQ had no quality scores, so filtering differed. Clones were sequenced by immunoSEQ multiplex PCR, and TCRdb holds only the in-frame ones, with some missing. The V and J calls and clone size are taken from that table; D and trimming were inferred from the DNA. The data contain approximately 470,000 clones, 70% to 85% of them singletons.

The receptor was isolated from a woman aged 40-49 years in good health. Some clones in this sample may be carry-over from other donors' samples. V is TRBV5-8 and J is TRBJ2-1, with D hard to call. Sequences were obtained from PBMCs. The CDR3 DNA reads as TGTGCCAGCGGAGTCGCCTACAATGAGCAGTTCTTC. It specifies CASGVAYNEQFF. Full variable domain (rest looked up from reference TRBV5-8 and TRBJ2-1): EAGVTQSPTHLIKTRGQQATLRCSPISGHTSVYWYQQALGLGLQFLLWYDEGEERNRGNFPPRFSGRQFPNYSSELNVNALELEDSALYLCASGVAYNEQFFGPGTRLTVL.